This T cell receptor beta chain was profiled in a study of blood T cells in healthy people across ages. Study findings and constraints: Lack of knowledge of donor CMV status possibly confounded expanded clonotype changes. Estimated diversity, derived from one million T cells, was regarded as an underestimate.

As regards this clonotype: Its antigen is not identified.

Next came a second PCR, run for roughly 6 to 11 cycles, which used a sample-barcoded 5' primer along with a J-beta primer mix. TCRdb re-called the 5' RACE reads through MiXCR, storing one row per CDR3 protein. The table includes about 1.6 million distinct CDR3 sequences, approximately 32% detected once. The authors drew 8 to 10 milliliters of peripheral blood from each donor. Germline loops: CDR1 SGHTA, CDR2 FQGTGA. The CDR3 runs 15 residues. V was shortened by 5 bases and J by 0 bases, with 10 bases between the two germline ends. The receptor was isolated from a woman aged 25 to 45 in good health. The chain has TRBV7-3 and TRBJ2-2, with D maybe TRBD2 (6 bases). What was sequenced was blood. As DNA, the CDR3 is TGTGCCAGCAGCGGGGGGTCCCCGAACACCGGGGAGCTGTTTTTT. This gives the protein CASSGGSPNTGELFF.